The T cell receptor (beta chain) described here comes from a study of T cell responses to AZD1222 COVID-19 vaccine. The wider study: Pooling was applied to second doses at about 4 or about 12 weeks. Study-level points and caveats: Donors were chiefly white British, with a greater number of females, and clonal diversity was perhaps underestimated.

Notes on this clone: Antigen specificity is unknown.

Sequencing used immunoSEQ multiplex PCR; TCRdb keeps in-frame clones, though not all of them. The table lists roughly 150,000 clones, roughly 89% of them singletons, with 1.9% in the top ten. The source of this sequence is an adult in good health. The source was peripheral blood, collected on day 0 of AZD1222 vaccination.

DNA for the CDR3: TGTGCCAGCCAGAAGGCCTCGGACAGGGACACTGAAGCTTTCTTT. As protein: CASQKASDRDTEAFF. The V and J genes are TRBV11-3 and TRBJ1-1, with 8 bases fitting TRBD1. CDR1 and CDR2 (germline): SGHNT, YENEEA. CDR3 length equals 15 residues. J gave up 3 bases and V 8 bases, and 11 bases lay outside the gene matches.